This record concerns one T cell receptor beta chain sequence. The data were taken from a study of shared clonotypes between healthy human individuals. Per germline, CDR1 MNHEY and CDR2 SVGAGI. Trimming at V came to 0 bases and at J to 7 bases, leaving 6 bases not matched to a gene. This CDR3 is 15 amino acids long. TCRdb's table, derived via immunoSEQ multiplex PCR, lists solely in-frame clones and lacks some. Counted here are 1.5 million to 1.9 million clones, 98% occurring once; the ten biggest clones make up 0.45%. The TCR originated in a young man in good health. The sequencing input was naive CD4+ T cells sorted from blood. Regarding subset: CD45RA+ positively selected. The V call is TRBV6-5, the J call TRBJ1-5, with TRBD1 matching over 7 bases. CDR3 coding DNA: TGTGCCAGCAGTTACTCGGGGACAGAAAACCAGCCCCAGCATTTT. Protein: CASSYSGTENQPQHF.